The TCR beta chain described here comes from a study of response to subunit inactivated influenza vaccine. Study-wide points: Only a handful of new T cells, the authors suggested, are recruited with each seasonal influenza vaccination.

This clonotype occurred many times. Its specificity is unknown. TCRdb independently ran MiXCR on the RT-PCR reads; one entry per CDR3 protein. The table shows more than 450,000 distinct CDR3 sequences, with about 8% occurring only once. Per germline, CDR1 ENHRY and CDR2 SYGVKD. V lost 3 bases, J lost 4 bases, and 9 bases stayed unmatched. The CDR3 is 15 residues long. This sequence joins TRBV10-3 and TRBJ2-7; 7 nucleotides match TRBD1. Sequenced material: PBMCs from blood, taken 23 to 25 months after vaccination. This sequence originates from a man aged 45-69 years who received an inactivated influenza vaccine. CDR3 sequence (DNA): TGTGCCATCAGTGAAGACCGGGACAGAGAATACGAGCAGTACTTC. This sequence encodes CAISEDRDREYEQYF.